This T cell receptor (beta chain) was captured in a study of neurological immune-mediated disorders (dated by TCRdb to 2018 to 2020). Turning to the overall study: Peripheral blood TCR-beta repertoires from HTLV-I-associated myelopathy (HAM/TSP) patients, multiple sclerosis patients and healthy controls were compared by UMI-based sequencing. Alongside PBMC samples, the set of 80 to 130 TCR-beta libraries contained longitudinal samples, technical triplicates, and paired CD4+ and CD8+ T-cell subsets that had been sorted. Longitudinal HAM/TSP and healthy donors were sampled at 3 time-points each (roughly 3-40 month intervals). The cohort comprised some 71 subjects: roughly 14 HAM/TSP patients, 35 or so multiple sclerosis patients and around 20 healthy controls.

General study outcomes and caveats: The highest TCR clonal expansion was observed in HAM/TSP patients, whereas the lowest was observed in MS patients, even when compared with healthy controls. No identical CDR3 amino acid sequences were found to be shared among expanded clones across subjects, suggesting that TCR-beta repertoires were private in all groups.

Reading the label with the study, this specimen's time point is: longitudinal time-point 2. The healthy controls were volunteers from blood banks in Maryland, USA. For unsorted PBMC libraries, 2 million PBMCs were used after storage in RNAlater at -80 degrees C until RNA extraction. Peripheral blood was subjected to Ficoll-Hypaque density gradient centrifugation to isolate PBMCs, which were then cryopreserved in liquid nitrogen. cDNA was synthesized by template-switch 5'RACE using a primer carrying a 10-nucleotide random unique molecular identifier by which each TCR transcript was tagged. Over 200 million TCR-beta sequences, covering 15-18 subjects, were produced in each sequencing run. The RNeasy kit was used for extraction of total RNA. The KAPA Real-time Library Amplification kit was used to amplify TCR-beta VDJ regions with primers targeting the TCR constant region and the 5'RACE anchor. Sample indexes and Illumina adaptors were added in a first PCR, after which library yield was increased in a second PCR. After Ampure bead purification, the TCR product of roughly 650 bp was size-selected on a 2% E-gel SizeSelection system. Before pooling, library quality was checked on a Bioanalyzer, concentration was measured with Qubit, and libraries were quantified with the Kapa Library Quantification kit. Libraries were sequenced paired-end 2 x 150 bp on an Illumina HiSeq 2500. To increase sequence diversity, roughly 24-31% phiX was spiked into each library pool. The study's processing was this. The quality-filtered reads were processed with the UMI-based MiGEC pipeline, whose error correction step removed more than 75% of the raw TCR sequences. IMGT germline references were used for alignment of VDJ genes, and clonotypes were defined by a unique CDR3 amino acid sequence together with V-J genes. Clonal expansion, Shannon diversity, and CDR3 relatedness (CalcPairwiseDistances, ClusterSamples) were evaluated with VDJtools, and phylogenetic trees were built with CLCbio workbench. Clones with at least 8 unique UMIs were defined as expanded, with this threshold being based on coefficient-of-variation modelling across technical triplicates. TCRdb handled the public reads itself, with Q25 trimming in fastp and clone calling in MiXCR, and kept productive beta chains. For every CDR3 protein sequence, its rows merge into one entry that carries the most common genes and DNA. The V and J calls come from TCRdb's annotation, not from the publication. Across this sample there are about 66,000 distinct CDR3 sequences, with around a tenth seen only once. The top ten clonotypes cover around 13% of the sample.

This clonotype was seen at least ten times. Its target antigen remains unknown. The record has no base qualities; no much larger clone is one base away. V lost 6 bases and J lost 7 bases; the stretch between them is 15 bases long. Spanning cysteine to phenylalanine, the CDR3 consists of 14 amino acids. Only CDR3 DNA is held: 42 bases, read in frame from base 1. The V and J genes are TRBV12-3 or TRBV12-4 and TRBJ2-2; the D region may be TRBD1 or TRBD2, each matching 5 bases equally. Sequencing input: PBMCs. This receptor was taken from a young man in good health. This receptor has the CDR3 CASSSRDAGGELFF. The sequence in DNA is TGTGCCAGCAGCTCCCGGGACGCGGGCGGGGAGCTGTTTTTT.